Each of the 7 T cell receptor beta chains below was sequenced from the same sample in a study of beta chain features in type 1 diabetes. The whole isolated RNA underwent reverse transcription, so sequencing captured expressed TCRB transcripts. Repertoires were generated with immunoSEQ multiplex PCR, while TCRdb's copy carries only in-frame clones and drops some. The sample includes about 180,000 clones, more than 10% of them seen just once. Sequencing used central memory CD4+ T cells from blood. The origin of the receptors is a woman aged 18-29 years in good health.

The chain couples TRBV4-1 to TRBJ1-2; D is unclear. From germline, CDR1 is MGHRA and CDR2 YSYEKL. This CDR3 has 12 residues. The ends were cut back, 2 bases at V and 4 bases at J, with 5 bases in the middle. The CDR3 DNA sequence: TGCGCCAGCAGCCAACAATCCTATGGCTACACCTTC. Encoded protein: CASSQQSYGYTF.

V is TRBV4-3 and J is TRBJ2-7; 8 bases line up with TRBD2. The CDR3 runs 16 residues. The trim removed 1 base at V and 0 bases at J, leaving 5 bases unmatched. Germline CDR1 is LGHNA and CDR2 is YSLEER. CDR3 region: CASSQALADSSYEQYF. The CDR3 DNA follows: TGCGCCAGCAGCCAAGCACTAGCGGATAGCTCCTACGAGCAGTACTTC.

J is TRBJ1-1 and V is TRBV28; 8 nucleotides line up with TRBD1. The CDR3 is made up of 16 amino acids. Germline lookup yields CDR1 MDHEN and CDR2 SYDVKM. Trimming removed 5 bases from V and 1 base from J; junction bases left unmatched: 9. The CDR3 nucleotides are TGTGCCAGCAGTCCATACCCGGGACAGGAGAACACTGAAGCTTTCTTT. This gives the protein CASSPYPGQENTEAFF. Full variable domain (outside the CDR3, taken from reference TRBV28 and TRBJ1-1): DVKVTQSSRYLVKRTGEKVFLECVQDMDHENMFWYRQDPGLGLRLIYFSYDVKMKEKGDIPEGYSVSREKKERFSLILESASTNQTSMYLCASSPYPGQENTEAFFGQGTRLTVV.

The chain has TRBV7-8 and TRBJ2-1; 7 positions agree with TRBD2. The V gene end was trimmed by 4 bases and the J gene end by 0 bases; junction bases not matched to a gene: 6. The germline V gene has CDR1 SGHVS and CDR2 FQNEAQ. There are 16 residues in the CDR3. The CDR3, as DNA: TGTGCCAGCAGCTCGCGGGAGCTTAGCTCCTACAATGAGCAGTTCTTC. Translation: CASSSRELSSYNEQFF.

The V call is TRBV11-2, the J call TRBJ2-7; TRBD2 agrees at 7 bases. This CDR3 is 18 amino acids long. The V gene end was trimmed by 5 bases and the J gene end by 3 bases; junction bases not matched to a gene: 19. CDR1 and CDR2 from the germline V gene are SGHAT and FQNNGV. CDR3 amino acids: CASSRQRDSPTSHYEQYF. Written as DNA, the CDR3 is TGTGCCAGCAGCCGACAGCGGGACTCCCCAACTTCCCACTACGAGCAGTACTTC.

V and J are TRBV6-6 and TRBJ2-7; 12 nucleotides line up with TRBD2. Looked up from germline, CDR1 is MNHNY and CDR2 is SVGAGI (reference sequence). The V segment lost 5 bases and the J segment 3 bases; nucleotides outside the gene matches: 5. The CDR3 loop spans 15 amino acids. The CDR3 nucleotides are TGTGCCAGCAGTCGGACTAGCGGGACCTACTACGAGCAGTACTTC. Translating it yields CASSRTSGTYYEQYF.

This clone has a handful of counts. The genes are TRBV7-2 and TRBJ2-1, with 9 nucleotides matching TRBD2. This CDR3 has 16 residues. CDR1 is SGHTA, CDR2 FQGNSA, per germline. V dropped 5 bases and J dropped 0; count of bases not matched to a gene: 5. CDR3 sequence reads: CASSDLSGSSYNEQFF. CDR3 sequence (DNA): TGTGCCAGCAGCGACCTTAGCGGGAGCTCCTACAATGAGCAGTTCTTC. Full variable domain (missing parts from reference TRBV7-2 and TRBJ2-1): GAGVSQSPSNKVTEKGKDVELRCDPISGHTALYWYRQSLGQGLEFLIYFQGNSAPDKSGLPSDRFSAERTGGSVSTLTIQRTQQEDSAVYLCASSDLSGSSYNEQFFGPGTRLTVL.